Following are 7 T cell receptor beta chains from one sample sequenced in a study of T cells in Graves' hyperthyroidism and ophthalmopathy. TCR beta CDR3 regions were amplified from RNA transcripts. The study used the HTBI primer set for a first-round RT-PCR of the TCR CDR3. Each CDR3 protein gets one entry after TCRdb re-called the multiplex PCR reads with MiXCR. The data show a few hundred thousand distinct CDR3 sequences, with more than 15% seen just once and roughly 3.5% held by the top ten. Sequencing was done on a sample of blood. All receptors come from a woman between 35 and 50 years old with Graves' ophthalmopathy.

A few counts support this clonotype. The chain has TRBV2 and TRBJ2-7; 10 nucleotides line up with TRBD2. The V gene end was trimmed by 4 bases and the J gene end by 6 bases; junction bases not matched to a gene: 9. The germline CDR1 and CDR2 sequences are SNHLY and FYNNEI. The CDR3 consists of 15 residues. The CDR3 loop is CASSVRLAGLSEQYF. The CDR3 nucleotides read TGTGCCAGCAGTGTTCGACTAGCGGGCCTCTCCGAGCAGTACTTC.

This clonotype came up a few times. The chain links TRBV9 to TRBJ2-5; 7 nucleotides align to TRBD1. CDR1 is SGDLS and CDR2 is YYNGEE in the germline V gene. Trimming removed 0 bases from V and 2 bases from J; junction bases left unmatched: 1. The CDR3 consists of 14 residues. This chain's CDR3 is CASSVGQGQETQYF. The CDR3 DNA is TGTGCCAGCAGCGTAGGACAGGGTCAAGAGACCCAGTACTTC.

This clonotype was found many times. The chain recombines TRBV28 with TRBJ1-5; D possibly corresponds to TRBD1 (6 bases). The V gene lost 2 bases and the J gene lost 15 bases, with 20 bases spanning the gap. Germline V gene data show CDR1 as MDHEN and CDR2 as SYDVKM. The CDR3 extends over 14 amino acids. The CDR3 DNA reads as TGTGCCAGCAGTTTAGCAGGGGCGACTCAAAAGCGGCATTTT. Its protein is CASSLAGATQKRHF.

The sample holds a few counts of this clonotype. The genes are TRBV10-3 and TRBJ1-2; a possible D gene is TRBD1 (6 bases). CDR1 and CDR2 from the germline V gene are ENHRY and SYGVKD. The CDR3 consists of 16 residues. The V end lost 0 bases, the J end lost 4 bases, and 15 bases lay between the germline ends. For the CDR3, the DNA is TGTGCCATCAGTGAGTCCGGGGGCCCCCCTATCTATGGCTACACCTTC. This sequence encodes CAISESGGPPIYGYTF.

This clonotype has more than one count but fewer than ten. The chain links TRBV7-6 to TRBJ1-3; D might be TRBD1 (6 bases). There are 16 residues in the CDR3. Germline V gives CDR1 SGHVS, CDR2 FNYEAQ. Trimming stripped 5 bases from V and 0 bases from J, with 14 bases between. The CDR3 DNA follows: TGTGCCAGCAGCGGAGGGACAACCTACTCTGGAAACACCATATATTTT. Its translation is CASSGGTTYSGNTIYF.

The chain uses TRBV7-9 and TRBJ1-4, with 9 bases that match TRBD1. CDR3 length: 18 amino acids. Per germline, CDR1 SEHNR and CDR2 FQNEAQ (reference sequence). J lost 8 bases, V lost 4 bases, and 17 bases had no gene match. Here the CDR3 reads CASSSYSGQGLRVEKLFF. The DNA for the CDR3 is TGTGCCAGCAGCTCGTACTCGGGACAGGGCCTGAGAGTGGAAAAACTGTTTTTT.

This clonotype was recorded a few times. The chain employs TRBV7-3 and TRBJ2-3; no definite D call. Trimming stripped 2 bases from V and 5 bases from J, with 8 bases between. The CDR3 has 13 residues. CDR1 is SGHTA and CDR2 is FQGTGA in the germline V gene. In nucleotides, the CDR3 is TGTGCCAGCAGCTTATTGAATTTAGATACGCAGTATTTT. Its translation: CASSLLNLDTQYF.